The rows below give T cell receptor beta chains drawn from one sample of a study of sequential checkpoint blockade in melanoma. Method: immunoSEQ multiplex PCR; TCRdb's copy keeps in-frame clones and lacks some. This sample has around 5,000 clones, with approximately 30% found just once. This sample comprised tumor tissue (inferred from file names), obtained from a patient given nivolumab and ipilimumab in sequence. The receptors here all came from a human donor with melanoma. CDR3s include the opening cysteine and the closing phenylalanine or tryptophan. The D gene is left open where the match is weak. The size field is filled for only some rows; it gives once, few, many or a size class.

V gene	clone size	J gene	D gene	CDR3 protein	CDR3 DNA
TRBV19	NA	TRBJ1-6	NA	CASSIAGINSPLHF	TGTGCCAGTAGTATAGCAGGGATTAATTCACCCCTCCACTTT
TRBV2	NA	TRBJ2-7	TRBD2	CASRAGTSGDEQYF	TGTGCCAGCAGAGCCGGGACTAGCGGCGACGAGCAGTACTTC
TRBV6-8	few	TRBJ2-3	TRBD2	CASSRRLAVGTDTQYF	TGTGCCAGCAGCCGCCGACTAGCGGTAGGCACAGATACGCAGTATTTT
TRBV28	few	TRBJ2-7	NA	CASSLEGYEQYF	TGTGCCAGCAGTTTGGAAGGCTACGAGCAGTACTTC
TRBV11-3	NA	TRBJ2-5	TRBD2	CASSLNSGGQETQYF	TGTGCCAGCAGCTTAAATAGCGGGGGACAAGAGACCCAGTACTTC
TRBV29-1	NA	TRBJ2-6	NA	CSVEEGQSSGANVLTF	TGCAGCGTTGAAGAGGGGCAGAGCTCTGGGGCCAACGTCCTGACTTTC
TRBV11-3	few	TRBJ2-3	NA	CASSFTSGFYSTDTQYF	TGTGCCAGCAGCTTTACCTCAGGCTTCTATAGCACAGATACGCAGTATTTT
TRBV11-3	NA	TRBJ2-3	NA	CASSGVGHPLDTQYF	TGTGCCAGCAGCGGTGTGGGACACCCTTTGGATACGCAGTATTTT
TRBV11-3	many	TRBJ2-5	TRBD2	CASSLGFVRGSQETQYF	TGTGCCAGCAGCTTGGGATTTGTGCGCGGGAGCCAAGAGACCCAGTACTTC
TRBV28	few	TRBJ1-5	NA	CASTRRGPYRQPQHF	TGTGCCAGCACCAGACGAGGGCCGTATCGTCAGCCCCAGCATTTT
TRBV7-5	many	TRBJ2-5	NA	CASSLDLTPETQYF	TGTGCCAGCAGCTTAGACCTGACCCCAGAGACCCAGTACTTC
TRBV6-8	few	TRBJ2-2	NA	CASSYSSQSGELFF	TGTGCCAGCAGTTACTCGAGCCAATCCGGGGAGCTGTTTTTT
TRBV28	NA	TRBJ1-1	NA	CASSLGSTEAFF	TGTGCCAGCAGTCTGGGGAGCACTGAAGCTTTCTTT
TRBV28	NA	TRBJ1-3	NA	CASSRLSGNTIYF	TGTGCCAGCAGCCGCCTCTCTGGAAACACCATATATTTT
TRBV18	NA	TRBJ2-7	TRBD1	CASSPTGDEQYF	TGTGCCAGCTCACCTACAGGGGATGAGCAGTACTTC
TRBV11-3	NA	TRBJ1-1	TRBD1	CASSLVNPGQQAFF	TGTGCCAGCAGCTTAGTGAACCCGGGACAGCAAGCTTTCTTT
TRBV29-1	NA	TRBJ1-2	TRBD1	CSVAGDRDNYGYTF	TGCAGCGTTGCCGGTGACAGGGATAACTATGGCTACACCTTC